This section outlines one TCR beta chain sequence together with its context. Its antigen is unknown. The entry originates in a study of persistence of HIV-infected CD4 T cells. Overlapping HIV-1 Gag 15-mer peptides at approximately 1 ug per peptide per mL were used. CD40L/CD69 double-negative CD45RO-high memory CD4+ T cells were collected. This CDR3 is 11 amino acids long. Per the germline V gene, CDR1 is SGHAT and CDR2 is FQDESV (reference sequence). V was shortened by 1 base and J by 5 bases, with 0 bases between the two germline ends. This was the immunoSEQ version 4 assay in survey mode. TCRdb keeps only in-frame clones here, not all; method: immunoSEQ multiplex PCR. The profile shows 30,000 to 35,000 clones, about four fifths of them singletons.

The source was CD4+ T cells sorted from PBMCs after roughly 20-hour stimulation, collected from a patient who received antiretroviral therapy. The chain combines TRBV11-1 with TRBJ2-1; D ambiguous. This clonotype was sampled from an adult woman with HIV who was CMV-seropositive. CDR3 region: CASSLDNEQFF. The CDR3 bases are TGTGCCAGCAGCTTAGACAATGAGCAGTTCTTC.